This T cell receptor (beta chain) comes out of a study of T cell responses to AZD1222 COVID-19 vaccine. Study in general: Pooling covered second doses at about 4 or about 12 weeks.

The table came from immunoSEQ multiplex PCR; TCRdb's copy has only in-frame clones and leaves some out. The sample holds 150,000 to 200,000 clones, 94% seen once. The study's findings and limits: Two AZD1222 doses significantly raised spike-specific TCR breadth and depth over controls. The donor group comprised mostly white British people and more females; the analysis possibly underestimated clonal diversity. Regions 160-218 and 743-854 held dominance among vaccine-associated CD4 TCRs, which spanned spike.

This clone has a single count. Its antigen is not identified. The TCR originated in an adult in good health. Sequencing used peripheral blood, obtained on day 0 of AZD1222 vaccination.

The CDR3, as DNA: TGTGCCAGCACCGTTCGGACAGGGGGAGAGACCCAGTACTTC. Translated, it gives CASTVRTGGETQYF. The V call is TRBV6-5, the J call TRBJ2-5; TRBD1 matches at 10 bases. The CDR3 length is 14 residues. Germline CDR1 MNHEY, CDR2 SVGAGI. V was pared by 7 bases and J by 4 bases, with 6 bases of the junction left unmatched.